Presented here are 3 T cell receptor beta chains from one specimen sequenced in a study of Ad26.COV2.S vaccination and SARS-CoV-2 variants. Generated by immunoSEQ multiplex PCR, the TCRdb table keeps only in-frame clones and is missing some. The table records about 350,000 clones, roughly 94% of them present only once. Sample: peripheral blood, taken after recovery from COVID-19. Every receptor here comes from a human donor who had recovered from COVID-19.

This chain connects TRBV7-2 to TRBJ2-5, with a tentative D call TRBD1 (6 bases). CDR3 length: 14 amino acids. Germline V gene lookup returns CDR1 SGHTA and CDR2 FQGNSA. V was cut by 10 bases and J by 7 bases, with 22 bases left in between. CDR3 residues: CATSSTRGTWTQYF. CDR3 bases: TGTGCCACCTCATCGACCAGGGGAACGTGGACCCAGTACTTC.

The chain links TRBV6-6 to TRBJ1-5; 11 nucleotides agree with TRBD1. V dropped 8 bases and J dropped 6; count of bases not matched to a gene: 6. This CDR3 has 14 residues. Germline V gene lookup returns CDR1 MNHNY and CDR2 SVGAGI (reference sequence). CDR3 amino acids: CASVTGTGGQPQHF. Written as DNA, the CDR3 is TGTGCCAGCGTAACCGGGACAGGGGGTCAGCCCCAGCATTTT.

The V gene is TRBV2, the J gene TRBJ1-2, with unresolved D. The CDR3 runs 11 residues. CDR1 is SNHLY, CDR2 FYNNEI, per germline. V was shortened by 7 bases and J by 6 bases, with 9 bases between the two germline ends. This CDR3 reads CASTLSHGYTF. The CDR3 bases are TGTGCCAGCACTCTGTCTCATGGCTACACCTTC.